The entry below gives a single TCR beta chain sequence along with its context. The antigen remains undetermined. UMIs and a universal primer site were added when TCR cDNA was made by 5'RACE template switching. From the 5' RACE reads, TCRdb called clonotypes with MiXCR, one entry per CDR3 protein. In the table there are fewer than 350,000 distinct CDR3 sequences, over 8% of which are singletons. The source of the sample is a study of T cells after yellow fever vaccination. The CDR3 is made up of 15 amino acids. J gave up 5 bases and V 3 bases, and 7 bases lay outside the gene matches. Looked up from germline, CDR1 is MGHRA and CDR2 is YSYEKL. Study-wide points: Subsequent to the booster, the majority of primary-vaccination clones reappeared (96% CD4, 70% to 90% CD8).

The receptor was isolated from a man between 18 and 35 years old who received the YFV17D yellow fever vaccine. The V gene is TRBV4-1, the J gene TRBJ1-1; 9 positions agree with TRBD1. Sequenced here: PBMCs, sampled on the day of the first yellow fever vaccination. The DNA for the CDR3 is TGCGCCAGCAGCCAGGTGGACAGGGGTGGTACTGAAGCTTTCTTT. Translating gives CASSQVDRGGTEAFF.